This entry lists 11 T cell receptor beta chains sequenced from one sample in a study of T cell responses to AZD1222 COVID-19 vaccine. This table comes from immunoSEQ multiplex PCR, and its TCRdb copy is limited to in-frame clones, with some not included. Of about 170,000 clones listed, 92% are singletons. The sequencing here drew on peripheral blood, taken on day 0 of AZD1222 vaccination. The receptors were gathered from an adult in good health.

J is TRBJ1-1 and V is TRBV4-1, with D perhaps matching TRBD1 (6 bases). The CDR3 totals 13 residues. Trimming left V 10 bases short and J 0 bases short, with 12 bases between. The germline V gene encodes CDR1 MGHRA and CDR2 YSYEKL. CDR3 sequence: CATAGDLNTEAFF. For the CDR3, the DNA is TGCGCCACCGCAGGGGACCTGAACACTGAAGCTTTCTTT.

The chain couples TRBV14 to TRBJ2-7, with TRBD2 identical over 8 bases. Germline CDR1 reads SGHDN; CDR2 reads FVKESK. V lost 4 bases and J lost 6; bases outside the gene matches: 5. The CDR3 loop spans 13 amino acids. The CDR3 here is CASSPGGGPEQYF. CDR3 in DNA: TGTGCCAGCAGCCCCGGGGGGGGGCCCGAGCAGTACTTC.

V is TRBV19 and J is TRBJ1-1, with D perhaps TRBD1 (5 bases). CDR1 and CDR2 (germline): LNHDA, SQIVND (reference sequence). V was cut by 6 bases and J by 2 bases, with 10 bases left in between. The length of the CDR3 is 13 residues. CDR3 sequence reads: CASSPTGNTEAFF. The CDR3 DNA is TGTGCCAGTAGCCCAACAGGCAACACTGAAGCTTTCTTT.

The chain recombines TRBV6-5 with TRBJ1-1; weak D call: TRBD1 (6 bases). Germline V gives CDR1 MNHEY, CDR2 SVGAGI. This CDR3 has 12 residues. Trimming pared 4 bases from V and 5 bases from J, leaving 8 bases between. Here the CDR3 DNA reads TGTGCCAGCAGTTTCAGGGGTACTGAAGCTTTCTTT. Amino acid sequence: CASSFRGTEAFF.

The rearrangement links TRBV5-4 to TRBJ1-2; D call uncertain. Germline assignment: CDR1 SGHNT and CDR2 YYREEE (reference sequence). The CDR3 has 12 residues. The V and J ends lost 7 bases and 4 bases respectively, with 11 bases between them. The CDR3 sequence: CASSRVGYGYTF. The CDR3 nucleotides are TGTGCCAGCTCCCGGGTCGGCTATGGCTACACCTTC. Together with reference TRBV5-4 and TRBJ1-2, the CDR3 gives the full variable domain: ETGVTQSPTHLIKTRGQQVTLRCSSQSGHNTVSWYQQALGQGPQFIFQYYREEENGRGNFPPRFSGLQFPNYSSELNVNALELDDSALYLCASSRVGYGYTFGSGTRLTVV.

This sequence joins TRBV7-2 and TRBJ2-7, with D possibly being TRBD1 (5 bases). V lost 1 base and J lost 7, with 11 bases in between. Germline assignment: CDR1 SGHTA and CDR2 FQGNSA. The CDR3 contains 13 residues. The CDR3 protein is CASSLGGLGEQYF. The CDR3 bases are TGTGCCAGCAGCTTAGGGGGCTTGGGTGAGCAGTACTTC.

The chain joins TRBV4-1 to TRBJ2-1; TRBD2 aligns across 12 bases. CDR1 is MGHRA, CDR2 YSYEKL, per germline. The CDR3 is 16 residues long. After removal of 0 bases from V and 6 bases from J, the junction contained 3 bases not matched to a gene. CDR3 protein: CASSQDPSGRGNEQFF. The CDR3, as DNA: TGCGCCAGCAGCCAAGATCCTAGCGGGAGGGGCAATGAGCAGTTCTTC.

This clone was counted once. This chain uses TRBV19 with TRBJ2-3; 9 bases match TRBD1. Germline CDR1 and CDR2: LNHDA and SQIVND (reference sequence). There are 15 residues in the CDR3. J lost 4 bases, V lost 10 bases, and 12 bases had no gene match. CDR3 in amino acids: CATALQGAGADTQYF. CDR3 nucleotide sequence: TGTGCCACCGCGCTACAGGGGGCTGGGGCAGATACGCAGTATTTT.

The chain joins TRBV18 to TRBJ2-2, with D uncertain. Germline loops: CDR1 KGHSH, CDR2 LQKENI. V was pared by 3 bases and J by 0 bases, with 8 bases between. CDR3 length: 15 residues. The CDR3 spells CASSPAVSNTGELFF. In DNA, the CDR3 is TGTGCCAGCTCACCGGCGGTTTCGAACACCGGGGAGCTGTTTTTT.

The V call is TRBV11-2, the J call TRBJ2-2; 11 bases agree with TRBD1. Germline CDR1 is SGHAT and CDR2 is FQNNGV. The CDR3 is 16 amino acids. V shed 4 bases and J 5 bases; nucleotides not matched to a gene: 6. This chain's CDR3 is CASSWTGGAMTGELFF. The CDR3 DNA sequence: TGTGCCAGCAGCTGGACAGGGGGCGCGATGACCGGGGAGCTGTTTTTT.

This chain connects TRBV5-1 to TRBJ2-3; D may correspond to TRBD1 or TRBD2 (5 bases each). Trimming removed 6 bases from V and 0 bases from J, with 11 bases in between. From germline, CDR1 is SGHRS and CDR2 YFSETQ. This CDR3 is 14 amino acids long. For the CDR3, the DNA is TGCGCCAGCACTTCGGGGCCGAGCACAGATACGCAGTATTTT. This translates into CASTSGPSTDTQYF.